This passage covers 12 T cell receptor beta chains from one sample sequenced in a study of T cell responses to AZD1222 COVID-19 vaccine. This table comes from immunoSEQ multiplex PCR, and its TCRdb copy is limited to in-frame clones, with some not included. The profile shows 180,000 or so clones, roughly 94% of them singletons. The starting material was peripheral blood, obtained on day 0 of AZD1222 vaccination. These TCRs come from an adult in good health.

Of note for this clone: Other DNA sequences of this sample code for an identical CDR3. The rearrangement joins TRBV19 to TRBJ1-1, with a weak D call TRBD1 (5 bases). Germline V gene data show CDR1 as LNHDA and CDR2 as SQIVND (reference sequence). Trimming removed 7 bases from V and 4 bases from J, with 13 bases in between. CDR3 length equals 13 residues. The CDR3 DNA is TGTGCCAGTACAAGGGACCGGGGCACTGAAGCTTTCTTT. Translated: CASTRDRGTEAFF. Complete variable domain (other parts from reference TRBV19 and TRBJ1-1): DGGITQSPKYLFRKEGQNVTLSCEQNLNHDAMYWYRQDPGQGLRLIYYSQIVNDFQKGDIAEGYSVSREKKESFPLTVTSAQKNPTAFYLCASTRDRGTEAFFGQGTRLTVV.

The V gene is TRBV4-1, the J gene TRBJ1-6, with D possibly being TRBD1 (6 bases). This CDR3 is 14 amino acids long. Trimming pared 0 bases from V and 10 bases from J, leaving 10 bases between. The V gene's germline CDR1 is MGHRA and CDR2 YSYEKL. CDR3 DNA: TGCGCCAGCAGCCAAGATTTGGGGGGCTCACCCCTCCACTTT. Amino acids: CASSQDLGGSPLHF.

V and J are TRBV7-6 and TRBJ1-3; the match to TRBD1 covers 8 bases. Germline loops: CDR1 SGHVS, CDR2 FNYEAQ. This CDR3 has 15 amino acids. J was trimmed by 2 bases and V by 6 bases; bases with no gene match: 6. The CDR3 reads CASRPTGVTGNTIYF. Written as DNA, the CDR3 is TGTGCCAGCAGACCGACAGGGGTGACTGGAAACACCATATATTTT.

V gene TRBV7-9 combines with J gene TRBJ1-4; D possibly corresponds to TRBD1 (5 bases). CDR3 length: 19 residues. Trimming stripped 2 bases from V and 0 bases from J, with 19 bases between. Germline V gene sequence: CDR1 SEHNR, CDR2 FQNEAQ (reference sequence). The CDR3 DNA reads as TGTGCCAGCAGCTTACCTCCGGACGACCCCAGGGCAACTAATGAAAAACTGTTTTTT. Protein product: CASSLPPDDPRATNEKLFF.

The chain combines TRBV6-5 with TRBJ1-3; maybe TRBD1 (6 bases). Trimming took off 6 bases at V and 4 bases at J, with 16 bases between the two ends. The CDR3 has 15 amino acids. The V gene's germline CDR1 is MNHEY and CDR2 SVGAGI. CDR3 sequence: CASRPQGAVGNTIYF. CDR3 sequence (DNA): TGTGCCAGCAGACCACAGGGAGCCGTGGGAAACACCATATATTTT.

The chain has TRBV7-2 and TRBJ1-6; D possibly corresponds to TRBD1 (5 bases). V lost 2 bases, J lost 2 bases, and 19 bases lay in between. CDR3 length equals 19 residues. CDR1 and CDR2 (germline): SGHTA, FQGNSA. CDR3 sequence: CASSLYSHVGGAYNSPLHF. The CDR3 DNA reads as TGTGCCAGCAGCTTATACTCACATGTGGGGGGTGCCTATAATTCACCCCTCCACTTT.

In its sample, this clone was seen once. This chain's CDR3 is CASSQGGTGGGANVLTF. CDR3 sequence (DNA): TGTGCCAGCAGCCAAGGGGGGACAGGTGGTGGGGCCAACGTCCTGACTTTC. J is TRBJ2-6 and V is TRBV14; 8 bases are shared with TRBD1. With V trimmed by 1 base and J by 3 bases, 5 bases remained unmatched. The CDR3 is made up of 17 amino acids. From germline, CDR1 is SGHDN and CDR2 FVKESK.

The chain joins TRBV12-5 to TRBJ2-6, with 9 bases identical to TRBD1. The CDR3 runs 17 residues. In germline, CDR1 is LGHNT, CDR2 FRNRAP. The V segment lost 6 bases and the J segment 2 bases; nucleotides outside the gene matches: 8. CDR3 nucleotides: TGTGCTAGTGGCCCTGGACAGGGGACGCCTGGGGCCAACGTCCTGACTTTC. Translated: CASGPGQGTPGANVLTF.

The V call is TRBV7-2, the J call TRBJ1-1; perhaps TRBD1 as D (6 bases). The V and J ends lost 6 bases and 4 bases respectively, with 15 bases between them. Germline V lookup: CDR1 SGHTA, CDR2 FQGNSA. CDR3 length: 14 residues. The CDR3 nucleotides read TGTGCCAGCAGAGTAGCACAAGGGGGCACTGAAGCTTTCTTT. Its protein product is CASRVAQGGTEAFF.

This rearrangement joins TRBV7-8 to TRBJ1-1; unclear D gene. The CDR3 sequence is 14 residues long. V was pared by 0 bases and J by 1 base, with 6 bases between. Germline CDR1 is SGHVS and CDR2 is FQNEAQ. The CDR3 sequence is CASSLALKNTEAFF. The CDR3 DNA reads TGTGCCAGCAGCTTAGCGCTGAAGAACACTGAAGCTTTCTTT.

DNA for the CDR3: TGTGCCAGCAGTTATCCTACAGATACGCAGTATTTT. Residues: CASSYPTDTQYF. The chain has TRBV12-3 or TRBV12-4 and TRBJ2-3; D is uncertain. Trimming shortened V by 4 bases and J by 3 bases, and 5 bases separated the two germline ends. The CDR3 sequence is 12 residues long.

This chain's CDR3 is CASTVEGYEQYF. The CDR3, as DNA: TGTGCCAGCACGGTCGAGGGCTACGAGCAGTACTTC. The chain carries TRBV2 and TRBJ2-7, with a tentative D call TRBD2 (5 bases). This CDR3 is built from 12 residues. Germline V CDR1 and CDR2: SNHLY, FYNNEI. The V gene lost 7 bases and the J gene lost 3 bases, with 10 bases spanning the gap.